The subject of this entry is one T cell receptor beta chain. This sample is drawn from a study of T cells expressing NK-cell markers. Following a re-call of the 5' RACE reads, TCRdb has one entry per CDR3 protein and lacks DNA. This repertoire includes about 260,000 distinct CDR3 sequences. CDR3 size: 18 residues. Germline lookup yields CDR1 LGHDT and CDR2 YNNKEL (reference sequence). The chain combines TRBV3-1 with TRBJ2-1; without DNA, the TCRdb call of TRBD2 cannot be checked. The clonotype comes from a woman between 18 and 69 years old in good health. Sequencing was carried out using blood T cells: a sorted CD56 or NKG2C T cell subset, CD4+ or CD8+ T cells, or bulk PBMC T cells (not recorded which). The chain's CDR3 is CASSQDPWGGGAFNEQFF.